This T cell receptor beta chain stems from a study of sequential checkpoint blockade in melanoma. Study details: Patients were randomized 1:1 to nivolumab-then-ipilimumab or ipilimumab-then-nivolumab first-line. Each arm's sequence ended with maintenance nivolumab.

Germline V CDR1 and CDR2: MNHEY, SMNVEV (reference sequence). V shed 4 bases and J shed 5 bases, with 20 bases lying between them. The CDR3 consists of 17 residues. Data came from immunoSEQ multiplex PCR; TCRdb stores just in-frame clones and leaves some out. The sample holds some 26,000 clones; 77% are singletons and the top ten take roughly 22%. The treatment was: randomized to nivolumab then ipilimumab (arm A) or the reverse (arm B). None of the patients previously received DNA-damaging chemotherapy. Sorted cells were live CD3+CD8+, lacking CD19 and CD56, from PBMCs. The sequence derives from a human donor with melanoma. The sample was CD8+ T cells sorted from blood (inferred from file names), taken from a patient given nivolumab and ipilimumab in sequence. V gene TRBV27 combines with J gene TRBJ1-4; the D is unclear. The CDR3 region has the DNA TGTGCCAGCAGTTCAACCGAGGGAGGGTGGGGAAATGAAAAACTGTTTTTT. Translated, it gives CASSSTEGGWGNEKLFF.